These 2 T cell receptor beta chains originate from one sample sequenced in a study of beta chain features in type 1 diabetes. The authors reverse transcribed all of the isolated RNA, so sequencing captured expressed TCRB transcripts. Clones were read by immunoSEQ multiplex PCR, and TCRdb kept only the in-frame ones, dropping some. The sample shows approximately 260,000 clones, over 20% of them seen only once. These TCRs' antigens remain unknown. Broader study findings: Significant though moderate, a shortening of TCRB CDR3s appeared in all four CD4+ subsets of Type 1 diabetes patients.

The source material was naive CD4+ T cells from blood. Receptors originate from a woman in her forties with type 1 diabetes.

This clone showed up just a few times. The chain joins TRBV29-1 to TRBJ2-1, with D possibly TRBD1 on 5 matching bases. The V gene lost 3 bases and the J gene lost 4 bases, with 10 bases spanning the gap. The length of the CDR3 is 13 residues. Germline assignment: CDR1 SQVTM and CDR2 ANQGSEA. CDR3: CSVDRAGYNEQFF. DNA for the CDR3: TGCAGCGTTGACAGGGCAGGTTACAATGAGCAGTTCTTC.

This clone has only a few counts. This chain connects TRBV6-5 to TRBJ2-1; TRBD1 agrees at 7 bases. The CDR3 length is 15 residues. V dropped 2 bases and J dropped 7; count of bases not matched to a gene: 8. Germline V gene data show CDR1 as MNHEY and CDR2 as SVGAGI. CDR3 protein: CASSYGQAYLNEQFF. In nucleotides, the CDR3 is TGTGCCAGCAGTTACGGACAGGCGTACCTTAATGAGCAGTTCTTC.